This is a list of T cell receptor beta chains from one sample in a study of immune characterization of retroperitoneal liposarcoma. From the PCR reads, TCRdb called clonotypes with MiXCR, one entry per CDR3 protein. The table shows roughly 9,800 distinct CDR3 sequences, with under 30% occurring only once. Material for sequencing was blood. The receptors come from a male donor with retroperitoneal liposarcoma. CDR3s include the opening cysteine and the closing phenylalanine or tryptophan. Fields, in order: J gene, D gene, clone size, V gene, CDR3 DNA, CDR3 protein. The D gene is left open where the match is weak. Clone sizes are given selectively: once, few, many, or a class where the clone is expanded.

J gene: TRBJ2-2; D gene: -; clone size: -; V gene: TRBV23-1; CDR3 DNA: TGCGCCAGCAGTCAATCGGTGGATAACACCGGGGAGCTGTTTTTT; CDR3 protein: CASSQSVDNTGELFF
J gene: TRBJ2-2; D gene: -; clone size: -; V gene: TRBV6-1; CDR3 DNA: TGTGCCAGCAGGCGACAGACGATGAACACCGGGGAGCTGTTTTTT; CDR3 protein: CASRRQTMNTGELFF
J gene: TRBJ2-5; D gene: -; clone size: -; V gene: TRBV11-2; CDR3 DNA: TGTGCCAGCAGCCCGCTTTTGGCCCAACTACTCCAAGAGACCCAGTACTTC; CDR3 protein: CASSPLLAQLLQETQYF
J gene: TRBJ2-5; D gene: -; clone size: -; V gene: TRBV3-1; CDR3 DNA: TGTGCCAGCAGCCGAGTAGGTTACCAAGAGACCCAGTACTTC; CDR3 protein: CASSRVGYQETQYF
J gene: TRBJ1-3; D gene: TRBD1; clone size: many; V gene: TRBV6-6; CDR3 DNA: TGTGCCAGCAGTTACTCGACTCAGGGGGCCGCTGGAAACACCATATATTTT; CDR3 protein: CASSYSTQGAAGNTIYF
J gene: TRBJ1-2; D gene: -; clone size: medium-sized; V gene: TRBV27; CDR3 DNA: TGTGCCAGCAGTTTTGGCGGGGCATATGGCTACACCTTC; CDR3 protein: CASSFGGAYGYTF
J gene: TRBJ2-1; D gene: -; clone size: many; V gene: TRBV6-6; CDR3 DNA: TGTGCCAGCAGTTACTCCAACAGCATGTCCTACAATGAGCAGTTCTTC; CDR3 protein: CASSYSNSMSYNEQFF
J gene: TRBJ1-1; D gene: TRBD1; clone size: few; V gene: TRBV5-1; CDR3 DNA: TGCGCCAGCAGCTCCGAACCGGACAGGGGCACTGAAGCTTTCTTT; CDR3 protein: CASSSEPDRGTEAFF
J gene: TRBJ2-1; D gene: -; clone size: many; V gene: TRBV6-1; CDR3 DNA: TGTGCCAGCAGCGATGGAAAAAGGAATGAGCAGTTCTTC; CDR3 protein: CASSDGKRNEQFF
J gene: TRBJ2-5; D gene: -; clone size: -; V gene: TRBV25-1; CDR3 DNA: TGTGCCAGCAGTATCTTTCGGGAGGAGACCCAGTACTTC; CDR3 protein: CASSIFREETQYF
J gene: TRBJ2-1; D gene: -; clone size: -; V gene: TRBV7-2; CDR3 DNA: TGTGCCAGCAGCGCTGGAAACAGGGTTAATGAGCAGTTCTTC; CDR3 protein: CASSAGNRVNEQFF
J gene: TRBJ2-7; D gene: TRBD1; clone size: medium-sized; V gene: TRBV6-1; CDR3 DNA: TGTGCCAGCAGCTCTCGGGGGACAGGGGTCTACGAGCAGTACTTC; CDR3 protein: CASSSRGTGVYEQYF
J gene: TRBJ2-5; D gene: -; clone size: -; V gene: TRBV10-2; CDR3 DNA: TGCGCCAGCCGGACTACCTCTCAAGAGACCCAGTACTTC; CDR3 protein: CASRTTSQETQYF
J gene: TRBJ2-5; D gene: TRBD2; clone size: few; V gene: TRBV7-2; CDR3 DNA: TGTGCCAGCAGGGCGGACCAATGGACTAGCGGGGAGGAGACCCAGTACTTC; CDR3 protein: CASRADQWTSGEETQYF
J gene: TRBJ2-3; D gene: TRBD1; clone size: many; V gene: TRBV6-5; CDR3 DNA: TGTGCCAGCAGTTACACTTCCGGGACAGGCACAGATACGCAGTATTTT; CDR3 protein: CASSYTSGTGTDTQYF
J gene: TRBJ1-1; D gene: -; clone size: few; V gene: TRBV6-5; CDR3 DNA: TGTGCCAGCAGTAAACAGGGGAACACTGAAGCTTTCTTT; CDR3 protein: CASSKQGNTEAFF
J gene: TRBJ2-3; D gene: TRBD1; clone size: many; V gene: TRBV6-1; CDR3 DNA: TGTGCCAGCAGAAGGACAGGGGGTACAGATACGCAGTATTTT; CDR3 protein: CASRRTGGTDTQYF
J gene: TRBJ1-3; D gene: -; clone size: -; V gene: TRBV7-6; CDR3 DNA: TGTGCCAGCAGCTCAAACAGGGCGAGCTCTGGAAACACCATATATTTT; CDR3 protein: CASSSNRASSGNTIYF
J gene: TRBJ2-3; D gene: -; clone size: medium-sized; V gene: TRBV7-8; CDR3 DNA: TGTGCCAGCAGTTTAGAGGCCGGGGGGCTCACAGATACGCAGTATTTT; CDR3 protein: CASSLEAGGLTDTQYF
J gene: TRBJ2-5; D gene: -; clone size: -; V gene: TRBV27; CDR3 DNA: TGTGCCAGCAGTCTCGCGACAGGTTCACAAGAGACCCAGTACTTC; CDR3 protein: CASSLATGSQETQYF
J gene: TRBJ2-1; D gene: -; clone size: -; V gene: TRBV5-8; CDR3 DNA: TGTGCCAGCAGACCGGCCGCTCAGGGGTACTTC; CDR3 protein: CASRPAAQGYF
J gene: TRBJ2-3; D gene: TRBD1; clone size: -; V gene: TRBV7-6; CDR3 DNA: TGTGCCAGCAGCTTAAAGCGCCCAGGGGGAACAGACACAGATACGCAGTATTTT; CDR3 protein: CASSLKRPGGTDTDTQYF
J gene: TRBJ2-7; D gene: -; clone size: few; V gene: TRBV5-5; CDR3 DNA: TGTGCCAGCAGCTTGGAAGGCGGGTGGGCCTACGAGCAGTACTTC; CDR3 protein: CASSLEGGWAYEQYF